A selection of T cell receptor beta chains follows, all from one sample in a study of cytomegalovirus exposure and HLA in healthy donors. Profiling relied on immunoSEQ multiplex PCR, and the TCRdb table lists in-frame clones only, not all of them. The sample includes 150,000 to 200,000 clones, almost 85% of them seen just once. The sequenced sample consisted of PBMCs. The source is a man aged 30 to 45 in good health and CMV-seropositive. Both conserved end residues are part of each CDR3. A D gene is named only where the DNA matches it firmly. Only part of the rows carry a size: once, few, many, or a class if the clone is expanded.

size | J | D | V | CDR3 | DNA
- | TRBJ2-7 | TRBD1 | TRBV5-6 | CASSLAGTGPHEQYF | TGTGCCAGCAGCTTGGCCGGGACAGGGCCCCACGAGCAGTACTTC
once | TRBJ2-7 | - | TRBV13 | CASRRAITYEQYF | TGTGCCAGCAGGCGGGCTATCACTTACGAGCAGTACTTC
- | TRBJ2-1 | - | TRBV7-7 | CASSLDTYNEQFF | TGTGCCAGCAGCTTGGACACATACAATGAGCAGTTCTTC
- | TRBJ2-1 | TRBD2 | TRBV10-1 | CASSGRLAGVSNEQFF | TGCGCCAGCAGTGGACGACTAGCGGGAGTCTCCAATGAGCAGTTCTTC
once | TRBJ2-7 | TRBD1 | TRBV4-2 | CASSQDPQGQGANEQYF | TGTGCCAGCAGCCAAGATCCGCAGGGACAGGGGGCGAACGAGCAGTACTTC
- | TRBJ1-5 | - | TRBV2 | CASRGLISNQPQHF | TGTGCCAGCCGGGGACTCATTAGCAATCAGCCCCAGCATTTT
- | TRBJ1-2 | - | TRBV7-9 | CASSSAGWNYGYTF | TGTGCCAGCAGCTCGGCAGGGTGGAACTATGGCTACACCTTC
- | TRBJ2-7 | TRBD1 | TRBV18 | CASSPPGWTGVSYEQYF | TGTGCCAGCTCACCACCTGGATGGACAGGGGTCTCCTACGAGCAGTACTTC
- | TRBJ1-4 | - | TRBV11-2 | CASSSPGRTNEKLFF | TGTGCCAGCAGCTCCCCTGGCAGGACTAATGAAAAACTGTTTTTT
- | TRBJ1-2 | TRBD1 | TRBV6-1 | CASSDRDRGGYTF | TGTGCCAGCAGTGACAGGGACAGGGGAGGCTACACCTTC
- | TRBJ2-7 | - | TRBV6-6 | CASSYSPGMRYEQYF | TGTGCCAGCAGTTACTCCCCAGGGATGAGGTACGAGCAGTACTTC
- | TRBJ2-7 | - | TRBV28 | CATIKREQYF | TGTGCCACCATCAAGAGGGAGCAGTACTTC
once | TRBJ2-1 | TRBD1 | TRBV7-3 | CASSLGTGQFF | TGTGCCAGCAGCTTAGGGACAGGGCAGTTCTTC
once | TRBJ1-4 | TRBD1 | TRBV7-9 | CASSPRGTGSEKLFF | TGTGCCAGCAGCCCCCGTGGGACAGGGTCTGAAAAACTGTTTTTT
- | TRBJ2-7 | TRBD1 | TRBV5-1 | CASSSPGQGPYEQYF | TGCGCCAGCAGCTCACCGGGACAGGGGCCCTACGAGCAGTACTTC
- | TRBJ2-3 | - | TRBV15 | CATSRRLGTDTQYF | TGTGCCACCAGCAGGCGGCTAGGCACAGATACGCAGTATTTT
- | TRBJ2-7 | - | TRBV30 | CAWSLVAAYEQYF | TGTGCCTGGAGTCTAGTAGCCGCCTACGAGCAGTACTTC
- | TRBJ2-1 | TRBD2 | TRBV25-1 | CASSGASGYGEQFF | TGTGCCAGCAGTGGGGCTAGCGGGTACGGTGAGCAGTTCTTC
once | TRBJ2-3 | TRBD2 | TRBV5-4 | CASSPSGKEADTQYF | TGTGCCAGCAGCCCGAGCGGGAAGGAGGCAGATACGCAGTATTTT
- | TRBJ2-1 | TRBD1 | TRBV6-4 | CASSARPGTGSAEQFF | TGTGCCAGCAGTGCTCGTCCCGGGACAGGGTCTGCTGAGCAGTTCTTC
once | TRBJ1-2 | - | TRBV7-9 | CASSTRNYYTF | TGTGCCAGCAGCACCCGAAACTACTACACCTTC
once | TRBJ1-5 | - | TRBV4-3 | CASSQDGQGNQPQHF | TGCGCCAGCAGCCAAGATGGGCAGGGCAATCAGCCCCAGCATTTT
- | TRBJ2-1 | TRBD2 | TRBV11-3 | CASSLTSDYNEQFF | TGTGCCAGCAGCTTGACTAGCGACTACAATGAGCAGTTCTTC
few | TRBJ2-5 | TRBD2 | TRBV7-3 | CASSSQGAGNQETQYF | TGTGCCAGCAGCTCGCAGGGAGCGGGGAATCAAGAGACCCAGTACTTC
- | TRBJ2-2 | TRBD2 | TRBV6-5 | CASRSGSGELFF | TGTGCCAGCAGGAGCGGGAGCGGGGAGCTGTTTTTT
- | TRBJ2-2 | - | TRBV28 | CASYRAQGTGELFF | TGTGCCAGCTACCGGGCCCAGGGGACCGGGGAGCTGTTTTTT
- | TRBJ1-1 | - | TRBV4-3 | CASSQGGMNTEAFF | TGCGCCAGCAGCCAAGGCGGGATGAACACTGAAGCTTTCTTT
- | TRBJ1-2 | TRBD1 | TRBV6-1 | CASRQITGVDYGYTF | TGTGCCAGCAGACAAATTACAGGGGTTGACTATGGCTACACCTTC
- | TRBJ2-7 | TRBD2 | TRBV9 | CASSVGLADSYEQYF | TGTGCCAGCAGCGTAGGGCTAGCGGATTCCTACGAGCAGTACTTC
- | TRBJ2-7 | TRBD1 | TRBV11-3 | CASSSRTGQGAGEQYF | TGTGCCAGCAGCTCCCGAACCGGACAGGGGGCTGGCGAGCAGTACTTC
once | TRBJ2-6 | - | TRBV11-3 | CASSTSGSGANVLTF | TGTGCCAGCAGTACATCAGGGTCTGGGGCCAACGTCCTGACTTTC
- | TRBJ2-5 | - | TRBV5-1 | CASSLAGGQETQYF | TGCGCCAGCAGCTTGGCCGGGGGACAAGAGACCCAGTACTTC
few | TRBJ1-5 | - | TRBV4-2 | CASSQGGDQPQHF | TGTGCCAGCAGCCAAGGAGGCGATCAGCCCCAGCATTTT
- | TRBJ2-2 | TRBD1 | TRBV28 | CASSTYTSGTDNTGELFF | TGTGCCAGCAGTACATACACGTCCGGGACAGATAACACCGGGGAGCTGTTTTTT
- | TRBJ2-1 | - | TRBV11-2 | CASSRDFSSYNEQFF | TGTGCCAGCAGCAGGGACTTCAGCTCCTACAATGAGCAGTTCTTC
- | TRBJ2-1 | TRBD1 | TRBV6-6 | CASSRTGEGYYNEQFF | TGTGCCAGCAGTAGGACAGGGGAAGGGTACTACAATGAGCAGTTCTTC
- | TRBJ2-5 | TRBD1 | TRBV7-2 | CASSLRVQGAETQYF | TGTGCCAGCAGCTTAAGGGTACAGGGGGCTGAGACCCAGTACTTC
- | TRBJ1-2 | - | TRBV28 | CAWGRGFGYTF | TGTGCCTGGGGCCGCGGATTCGGCTACACCTTC